This T cell receptor beta chain was captured by sequencing in a study of chemoradiotherapy in HPV16-positive cancers. The wider study: Candidate HPV-specific T-cell clones and common TCR motifs came from functional assays in a couple of HPV16-positive patients.

Method: immunoSEQ multiplex PCR; TCRdb's copy keeps in-frame clones and lacks some. This repertoire shows around 30,000 clones, about 92% found once; its top ten account for roughly 3.6%. V was clipped by 10 bases and J by 5 bases, with 12 bases between them. Germline CDR1 LNHDA, CDR2 SQIVND (reference sequence). This CDR3 contains 11 residues. The sample consisted of blood, taken from a patient who underwent chemoradiotherapy. The TCR originated in a human donor with HPV-associated anogenital cancer. The chain has TRBV19 and TRBJ2-7; D ambiguous. CDR3 loop: CATSVGHEQYF. DNA of the CDR3: TGTGCCACCTCCGTAGGCCACGAGCAGTACTTC.